A single TCR beta chain is shown here with its context. Profiling relied on immunoSEQ multiplex PCR, and the TCRdb table lists in-frame clones only, not all of them. The sample contains approximately 280,000 clones, 89% of which appear only once. The source of the sample is a study of blood T cell repertoires in COVID-19. Study background: The cDNA or gDNA used as material had been derived from T cells, B-cell-depleted T cells, or PBMCs.

The CDR3 has 13 residues. The germline V gene has CDR1 SEHNR and CDR2 FQNEAQ (reference sequence). Trimming shortened V by 5 bases and J by 1 base, and 8 bases separated the two germline ends. The sample was peripheral blood. This receptor was obtained from a man between 45 and 60 years old with acute or convalescent COVID-19. This chain connects TRBV7-9 to TRBJ1-2, with a tentative D call TRBD1 (6 bases). Here the CDR3 reads CASSLQGNYGYTF. The CDR3 DNA sequence: TGTGCCAGCAGCCTACAGGGTAACTATGGCTACACCTTC.